This TCR beta chain was sequenced during a study of OX40 agonist ivuxolimab in advanced cancers. In the study overall: Patients treated during dose escalation were battling hepatocellular carcinoma, melanoma, renal cell or head and neck cancer.

This clone showed up just a few times. The antigen remains undetermined. The data were produced by immunoSEQ multiplex PCR, yet TCRdb's version contains in-frame clones alone and is incomplete. This table holds some 86,000 clones, 91% found once. The study, taken as a whole, reports: CD4+ and CD8+ blood T cells expanded clonally by week 6 at 0.1 to 3.0 mg/kg.

There are 16 residues in the CDR3. V lost 0 bases to trimming and J lost 4 bases, with 16 bases between them. Looked up from germline, CDR1 is SGHRS and CDR2 is YFSETQ. The genes are TRBV5-1 and TRBJ1-2, with D possibly being TRBD1 (6 bases). The sequences come from CD4+ or CD8+ T cells sorted from blood, collected in a trial of the OX40 agonist ivuxolimab. This receptor was obtained from an adult with an advanced solid tumor such as melanoma, head and neck, liver or kidney cancer. The DNA for the CDR3 is TGCGCCAGCAGCTTGGGATCTACGGGGGCAGGCTATGGCTACACCTTC. Residues: CASSLGSTGAGYGYTF.